The clone carrying this TCR beta chain was seen a few times. The target antigen is unknown. Trimming cost V 0 bases and J 9 bases, with 18 bases left between them. The CDR3 has 15 residues. Per the germline V gene, CDR1 is MNHEY and CDR2 is SVGEGT. The data were taken from a study of T cell repertoires in cytomegalovirus infection. Study as a whole: An indication of both CMV infection and matching HLA type came from public TCR beta signatures.

Findings of the study overall: Dominating the ex vivo response were TCR beta clonotypes that were CMV-specific and HLA-C-restricted. Totalled public TCR beta family frequency picked out people who carried CMV plus the relevant HLA.

TCRdb reprocessed the reads via MiXCR and lists one record per CDR3 protein. The sample has 100,000 to 150,000 distinct CDR3 sequences, 24% seen once. The clonotype originates from a human donor in good health (CMV status not recorded). Some clones in this sample may be carry-over from other donors' samples. The J gene is TRBJ2-7, the V gene TRBV6-2 or TRBV6-3; D might be TRBD2 (6 bases). Input material: PBMCs, sequenced either directly or after in vitro stimulation (not recorded which). CDR3: CASSYSREALIRQYV. Here the CDR3 DNA reads TGTGCCAGCAGTTACTCGAGGGAGGCGCTGATACGGCAGTACGTC.